A single T cell receptor (beta chain) is shown here with its context. Its target is not known. The data were taken from a study of shared clonotypes between healthy human individuals. General observations from the study: Clonotype sharing across donors was expected to vary with sequencing depth. Sample collection involved blood only; tissue repertoires are likely different.

Once extracted for a subset, genomic DNA was divided evenly among several immunoSEQ plates. Assay used: immunoSEQ multiplex PCR; TCRdb lists only in-frame clones, some missing. The table shows about 2,200,000 clones, with roughly 91% occurring only once. Only CD45RO-negative cells positively selected for CCR7 counted as naive CD8 cells, so terminally differentiated effector memory CD45RA+ cells were excluded. Trimming stripped 0 bases from V and 8 bases from J, with 15 bases between. From germline, CDR1 is SGHRS and CDR2 YFSETQ. The CDR3 has 15 amino acids. The sequencing input was naive CD8+ T cells from PBMCs. V is TRBV5-1 and J is TRBJ2-1; D perhaps matches TRBD2 (6 bases). This clonotype was sampled from a young man in good health. Some clones in this sample may be carry-over from other donors' samples. CDR3 sequence: CASSLGDSVADEQFF. The CDR3 coding sequence is TGCGCCAGCAGCTTGGGGGACTCGGTGGCAGATGAGCAGTTCTTC.